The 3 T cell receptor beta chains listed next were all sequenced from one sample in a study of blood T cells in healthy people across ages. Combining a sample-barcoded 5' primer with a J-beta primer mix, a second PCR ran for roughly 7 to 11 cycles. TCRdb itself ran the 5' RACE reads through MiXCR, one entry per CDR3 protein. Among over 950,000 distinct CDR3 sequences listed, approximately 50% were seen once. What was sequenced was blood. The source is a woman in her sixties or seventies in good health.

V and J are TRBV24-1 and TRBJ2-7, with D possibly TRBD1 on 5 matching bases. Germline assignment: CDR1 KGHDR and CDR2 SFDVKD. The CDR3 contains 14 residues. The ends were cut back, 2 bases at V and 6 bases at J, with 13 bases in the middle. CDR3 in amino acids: CATSDSAGCGEQYF. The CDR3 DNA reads TGTGCCACCAGTGATTCAGCAGGGTGTGGCGAGCAGTACTTC.

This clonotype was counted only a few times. The CDR3 loop is CASSQEGWGGLGETQYF. Written as DNA, the CDR3 is TGCGCCAGCAGCCAAGAAGGGTGGGGCGGCCTCGGGGAGACCCAGTACTTC. The rearrangement uses TRBV4-1 and TRBJ2-7, with a possible D match to TRBD1 (5 bases). The better agreement between TRBJ2-5 and the DNA end casts doubt on the J call. The CDR3 spans 17 residues. Per germline, CDR1 MGHRA and CDR2 YSYEKL.

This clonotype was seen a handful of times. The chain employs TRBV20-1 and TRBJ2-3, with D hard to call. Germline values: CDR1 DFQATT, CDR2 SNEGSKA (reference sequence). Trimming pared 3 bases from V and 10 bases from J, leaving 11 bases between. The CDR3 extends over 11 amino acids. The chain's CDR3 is CSARASAAQYF. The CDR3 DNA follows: TGCAGTGCTAGGGCTAGTGCCGCGCAGTATTTT.